This TCR beta chain is drawn from a study of blood T cell repertoires in COVID-19. Study details: The origin of the acute and convalescent COVID-19 samples was the United States, Italy and Spain.

Deletions cut 7 bases from V and 0 bases from J, with 13 bases between. The CDR3 is made up of 15 amino acids. Germline V lookup: CDR1 LNHDA, CDR2 SQIVND (reference sequence). Per the original methods: Amplification with reference gene primers provided the estimates of nucleated cell counts. Measured with immunoSEQ multiplex PCR; TCRdb has only the in-frame clones, and not every one. The D gene and trimming were derived from the DNA, and the V and J assignments and clone size from that table. The sample consists of 100,000 to 150,000 clones, approximately 80% of them appearing once. Sequenced sample: peripheral blood. The genes are TRBV19 and TRBJ1-5; D remains ambiguous. The clonotype originates from a man aged 40-55 years with active or convalescent COVID-19. As DNA, the CDR3 is TGTGCCAGTACCCGGACTGCTCTTAGCAATCAGCCCCAGCATTTT. As protein: CASTRTALSNQPQHF.